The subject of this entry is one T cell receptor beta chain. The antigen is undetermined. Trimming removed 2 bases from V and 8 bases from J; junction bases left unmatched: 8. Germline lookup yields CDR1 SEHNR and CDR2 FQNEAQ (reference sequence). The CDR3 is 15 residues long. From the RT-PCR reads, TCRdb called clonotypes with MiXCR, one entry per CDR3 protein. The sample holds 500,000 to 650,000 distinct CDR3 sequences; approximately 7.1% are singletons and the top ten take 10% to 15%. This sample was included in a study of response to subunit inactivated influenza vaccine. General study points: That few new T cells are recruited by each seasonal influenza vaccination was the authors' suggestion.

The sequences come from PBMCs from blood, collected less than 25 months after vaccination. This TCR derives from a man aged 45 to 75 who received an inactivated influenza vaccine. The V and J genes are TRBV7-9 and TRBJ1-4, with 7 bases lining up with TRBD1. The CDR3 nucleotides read TGTGCCAGCAGCTTAAACACAGGGGTGAAAGAAAAACTGTTTTTT. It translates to CASSLNTGVKEKLFF.